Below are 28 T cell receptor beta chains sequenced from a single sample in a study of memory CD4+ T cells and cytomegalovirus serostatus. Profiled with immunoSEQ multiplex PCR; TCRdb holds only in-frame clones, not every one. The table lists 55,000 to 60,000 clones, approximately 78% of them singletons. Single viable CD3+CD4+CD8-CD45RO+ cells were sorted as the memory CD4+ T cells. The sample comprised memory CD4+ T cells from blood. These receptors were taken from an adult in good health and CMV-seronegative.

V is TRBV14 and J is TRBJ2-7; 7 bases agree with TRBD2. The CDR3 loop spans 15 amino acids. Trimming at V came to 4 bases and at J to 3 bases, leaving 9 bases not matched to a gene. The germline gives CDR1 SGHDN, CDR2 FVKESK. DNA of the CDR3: TGTGCCAGCAGCCGCGGGACTACTACCTACTACGAGCAGTACTTC. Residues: CASSRGTTTYYEQYF. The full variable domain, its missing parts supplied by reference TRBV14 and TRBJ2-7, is EAGVTQFPSHSVIEKGQTVTLRCDPISGHDNLYWYRRVMGKEIKFLLHFVKESKQDESGMPNNRFLAERTGGTYSTLKVQPAELEDSGVYFCASSRGTTTYYEQYFGPGTRLTVT.

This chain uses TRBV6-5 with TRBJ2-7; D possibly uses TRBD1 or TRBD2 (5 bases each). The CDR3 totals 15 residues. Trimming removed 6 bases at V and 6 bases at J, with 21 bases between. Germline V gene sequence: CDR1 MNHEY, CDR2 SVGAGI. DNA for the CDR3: TGTGCCAGCAGATCGACACAGGTCGAGGGTCGCGAGCAGTACTTC. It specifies CASRSTQVEGREQYF.

The CDR3 nucleotides are TGTGCCAGCAGCAAGACAGGGGGTGCTCGGGGGGCCAACGTCCTGACTTTC. Its translation: CASSKTGGARGANVLTF. The chain couples TRBV5-8 to TRBJ2-6; 9 positions agree with TRBD1. The CDR3 extends over 17 amino acids. With 4 bases clipped from V and 4 bases from J, the junction kept 9 bases outside the gene matches. CDR1 SGHTS and CDR2 YDEGEE come from the germline V gene.

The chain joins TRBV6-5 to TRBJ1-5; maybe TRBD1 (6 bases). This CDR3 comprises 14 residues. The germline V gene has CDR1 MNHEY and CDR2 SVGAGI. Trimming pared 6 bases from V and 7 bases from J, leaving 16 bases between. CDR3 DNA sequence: TGTGCCAGCAGCCCTACAGGGTGGGGACAGCCCCAGCATTTT. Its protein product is CASSPTGWGQPQHF.

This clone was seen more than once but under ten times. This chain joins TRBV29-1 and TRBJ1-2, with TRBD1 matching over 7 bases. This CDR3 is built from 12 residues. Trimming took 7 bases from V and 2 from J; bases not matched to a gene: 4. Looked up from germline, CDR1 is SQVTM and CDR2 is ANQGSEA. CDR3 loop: CSGGQANYGYTF. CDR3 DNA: TGCAGCGGAGGACAGGCCAACTATGGCTACACCTTC.

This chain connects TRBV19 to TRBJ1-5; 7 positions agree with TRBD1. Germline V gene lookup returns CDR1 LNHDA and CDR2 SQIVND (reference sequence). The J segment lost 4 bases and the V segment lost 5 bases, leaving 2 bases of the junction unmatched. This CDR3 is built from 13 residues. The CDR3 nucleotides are TGTGCCAGTAGTCGGGACAGAAATCAGCCCCAGCATTTT. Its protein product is CASSRDRNQPQHF.

The CDR3 spells CASSLERGLFF. For the CDR3, the DNA is TGTGCCAGCAGCTTGGAACGTGGACTGTTTTTT. V and J are TRBV7-9 and TRBJ1-4; D is unclear. This CDR3 is 11 amino acids long. In germline, CDR1 is SEHNR, CDR2 FQNEAQ (reference sequence). V lost 3 bases and J 13 bases, leaving 9 bases between the germline ends.

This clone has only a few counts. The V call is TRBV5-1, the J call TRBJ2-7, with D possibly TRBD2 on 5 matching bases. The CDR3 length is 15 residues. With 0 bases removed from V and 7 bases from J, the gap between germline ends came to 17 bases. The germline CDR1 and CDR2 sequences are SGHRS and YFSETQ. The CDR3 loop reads CASSLGRGKVDEQYF. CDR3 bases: TGCGCCAGCAGCTTGGGGAGAGGGAAGGTTGATGAGCAGTACTTC.

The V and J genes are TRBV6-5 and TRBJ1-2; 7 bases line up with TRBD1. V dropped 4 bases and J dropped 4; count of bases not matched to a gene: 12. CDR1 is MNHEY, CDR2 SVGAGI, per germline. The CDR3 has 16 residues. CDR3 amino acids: CASSSPGTEDLYGYTF. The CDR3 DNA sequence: TGTGCCAGCAGTTCGCCCGGGACAGAAGACCTCTATGGCTACACCTTC.

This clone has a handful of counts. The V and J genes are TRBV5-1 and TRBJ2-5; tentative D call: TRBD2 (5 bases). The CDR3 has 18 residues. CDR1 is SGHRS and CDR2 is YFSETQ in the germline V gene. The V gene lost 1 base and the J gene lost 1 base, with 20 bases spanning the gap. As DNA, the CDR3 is TGCGCCAGCAGCTTGCTATCCGGAAGCGGACCCATCCAAGAGACCCAGTACTTC. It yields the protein CASSLLSGSGPIQETQYF.

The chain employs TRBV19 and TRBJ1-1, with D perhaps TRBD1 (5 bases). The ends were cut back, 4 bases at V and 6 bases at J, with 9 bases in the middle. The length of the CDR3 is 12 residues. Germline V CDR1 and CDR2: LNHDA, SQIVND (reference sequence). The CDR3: CASSRGVAEAFF. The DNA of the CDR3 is TGTGCCAGTAGTAGGGGGGTAGCTGAAGCTTTCTTT.

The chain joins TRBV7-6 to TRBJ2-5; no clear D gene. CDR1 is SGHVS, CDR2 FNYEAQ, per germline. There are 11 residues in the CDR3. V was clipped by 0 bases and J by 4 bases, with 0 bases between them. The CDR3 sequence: CASSLAETQYF. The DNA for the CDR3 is TGTGCCAGCAGCTTAGCAGAGACCCAGTACTTC.

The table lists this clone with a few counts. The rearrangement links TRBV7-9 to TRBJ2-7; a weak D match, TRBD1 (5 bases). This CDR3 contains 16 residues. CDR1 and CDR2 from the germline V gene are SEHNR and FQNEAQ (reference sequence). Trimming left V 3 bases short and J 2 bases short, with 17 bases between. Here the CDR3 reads CASSFYFGGAPYEQYF. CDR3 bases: TGTGCCAGCAGCTTCTACTTCGGTGGGGCCCCCTACGAGCAGTACTTC.

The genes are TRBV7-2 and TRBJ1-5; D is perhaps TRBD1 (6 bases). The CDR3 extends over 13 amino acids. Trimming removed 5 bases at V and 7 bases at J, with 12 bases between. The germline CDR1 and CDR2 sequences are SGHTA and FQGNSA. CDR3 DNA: TGTGCCAGCAGCCGCAACAGGGCCCAGCCCCAGCATTTT. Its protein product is CASSRNRAQPQHF. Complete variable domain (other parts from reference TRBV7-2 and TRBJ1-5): GAGVSQSPSNKVTEKGKDVELRCDPISGHTALYWYRQSLGQGLEFLIYFQGNSAPDKSGLPSDRFSAERTGGSVSTLTIQRTQQEDSAVYLCASSRNRAQPQHFGDGTRLSIL.

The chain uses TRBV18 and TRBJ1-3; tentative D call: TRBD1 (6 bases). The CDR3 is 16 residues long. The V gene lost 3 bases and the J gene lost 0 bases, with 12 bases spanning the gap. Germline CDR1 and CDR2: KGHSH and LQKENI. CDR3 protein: CASSPSGASSGNTIYF. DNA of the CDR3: TGTGCCAGCTCACCTTCGGGGGCCTCCTCTGGAAACACCATATATTTT.

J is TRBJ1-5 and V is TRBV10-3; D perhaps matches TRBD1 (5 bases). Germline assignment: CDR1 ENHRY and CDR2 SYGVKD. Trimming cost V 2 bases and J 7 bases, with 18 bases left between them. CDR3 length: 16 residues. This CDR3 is CAISEPGGGESQPQHF. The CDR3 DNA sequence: TGTGCCATCAGTGAGCCCGGTGGGGGGGAGAGCCAGCCCCAGCATTTT.

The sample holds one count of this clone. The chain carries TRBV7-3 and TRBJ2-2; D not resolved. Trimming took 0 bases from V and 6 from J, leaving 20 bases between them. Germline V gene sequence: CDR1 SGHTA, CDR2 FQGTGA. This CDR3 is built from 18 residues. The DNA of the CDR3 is TGTGCCAGCAGCTTAACTCTGGCCCCGACGGCTGGGTCCGGGGAGCTGTTTTTT. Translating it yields CASSLTLAPTAGSGELFF.

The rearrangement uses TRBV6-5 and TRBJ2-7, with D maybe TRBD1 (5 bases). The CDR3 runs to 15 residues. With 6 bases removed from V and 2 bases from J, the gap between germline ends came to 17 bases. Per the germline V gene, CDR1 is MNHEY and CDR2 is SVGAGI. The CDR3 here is CASRDTTMKPYEQYF. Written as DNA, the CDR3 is TGTGCCAGCAGGGACACCACTATGAAACCCTACGAGCAGTACTTC.

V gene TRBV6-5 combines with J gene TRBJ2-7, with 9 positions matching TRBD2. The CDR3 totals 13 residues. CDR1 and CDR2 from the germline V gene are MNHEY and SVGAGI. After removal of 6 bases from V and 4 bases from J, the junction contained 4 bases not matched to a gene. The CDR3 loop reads CASRNLAGYEQYF. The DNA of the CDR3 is TGTGCCAGCAGAAACCTAGCGGGATACGAGCAGTACTTC.

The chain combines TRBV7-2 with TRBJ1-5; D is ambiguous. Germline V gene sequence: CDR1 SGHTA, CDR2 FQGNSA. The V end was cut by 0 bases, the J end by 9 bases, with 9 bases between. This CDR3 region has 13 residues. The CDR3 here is CASSLARDGPQHF. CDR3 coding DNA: TGTGCCAGCAGCTTAGCCCGAGACGGGCCCCAGCATTTT.

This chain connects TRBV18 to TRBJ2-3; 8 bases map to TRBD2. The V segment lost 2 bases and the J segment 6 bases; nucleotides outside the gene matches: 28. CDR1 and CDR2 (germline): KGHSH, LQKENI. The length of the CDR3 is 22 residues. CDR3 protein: CASSPNLMRQKRITGGPDTQYF. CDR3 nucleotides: TGTGCCAGCTCACCAAATTTGATGAGACAGAAGAGGATTACGGGAGGGCCGGATACGCAGTATTTT. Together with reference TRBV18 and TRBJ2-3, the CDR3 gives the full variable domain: NAGVMQNPRHLVRRRGQEARLRCSPMKGHSHVYWYRQLPEEGLKFMVYLQKENIIDESGMPKERFSAEFPKEGPSILRIQQVVRGDSAAYFCASSPNLMRQKRITGGPDTQYFGPGTRLTVL.

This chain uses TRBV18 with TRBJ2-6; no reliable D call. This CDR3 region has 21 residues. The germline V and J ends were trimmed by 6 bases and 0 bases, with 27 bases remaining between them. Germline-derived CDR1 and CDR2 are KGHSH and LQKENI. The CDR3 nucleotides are TGTGCCAGCTCTCCAGGTGGTGGCAGGACGGCAGAAAGCTCTGGGGCCAACGTCCTGACTTTC. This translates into CASSPGGGRTAESSGANVLTF.

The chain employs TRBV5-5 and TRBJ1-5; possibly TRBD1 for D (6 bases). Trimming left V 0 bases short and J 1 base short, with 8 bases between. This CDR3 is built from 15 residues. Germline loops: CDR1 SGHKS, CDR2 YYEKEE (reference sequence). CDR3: CASSLGGTSNQPQHF. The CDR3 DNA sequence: TGTGCCAGCAGCTTGGGAGGGACAAGCAATCAGCCCCAGCATTTT.

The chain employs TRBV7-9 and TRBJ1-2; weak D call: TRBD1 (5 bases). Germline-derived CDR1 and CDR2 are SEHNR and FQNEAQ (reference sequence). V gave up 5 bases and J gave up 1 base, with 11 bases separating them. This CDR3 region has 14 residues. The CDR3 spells CASSVGRVNYGYTF. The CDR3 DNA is TGTGCCAGCAGCGTGGGCAGGGTTAACTATGGCTACACCTTC.

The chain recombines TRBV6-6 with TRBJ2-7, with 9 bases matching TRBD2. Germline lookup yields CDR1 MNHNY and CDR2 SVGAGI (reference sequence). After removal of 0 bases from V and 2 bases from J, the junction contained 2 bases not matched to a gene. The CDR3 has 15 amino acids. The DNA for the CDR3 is TGTGCCAGCAGTTACTCGGCGGGAGGGACCTACGAGCAGTACTTC. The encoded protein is CASSYSAGGTYEQYF.

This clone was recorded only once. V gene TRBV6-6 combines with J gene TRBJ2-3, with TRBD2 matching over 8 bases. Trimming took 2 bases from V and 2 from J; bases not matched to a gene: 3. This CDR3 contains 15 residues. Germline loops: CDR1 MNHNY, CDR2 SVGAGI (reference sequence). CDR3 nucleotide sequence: TGTGCCAGCAGTTACGGCGGGAGGTCCACAGATACGCAGTATTTT. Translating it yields CASSYGGRSTDTQYF.

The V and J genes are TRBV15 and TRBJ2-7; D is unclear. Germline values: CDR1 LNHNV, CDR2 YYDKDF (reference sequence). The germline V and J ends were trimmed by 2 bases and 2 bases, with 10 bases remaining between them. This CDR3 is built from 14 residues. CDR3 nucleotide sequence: TGTGCCACCAGCAGAAACGCGGCGGCCTACGAGCAGTACTTC. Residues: CATSRNAAAYEQYF.

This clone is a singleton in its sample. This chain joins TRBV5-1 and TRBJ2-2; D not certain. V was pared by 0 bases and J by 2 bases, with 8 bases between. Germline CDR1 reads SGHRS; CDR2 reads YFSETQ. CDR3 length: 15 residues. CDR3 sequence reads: CASSLETANTGELFF. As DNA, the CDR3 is TGCGCCAGCAGCTTGGAAACAGCCAACACCGGGGAGCTGTTTTTT.